This is a list of T cell receptor beta chains from one sample in a study of control samples from healthy donors and cancer patients. Clones were sequenced by immunoSEQ multiplex PCR, and TCRdb holds only the in-frame ones, with some missing. The sample yields roughly 100,000 clones, about 89% seen once. The source material was PBMCs. Receptors originate from a man aged 55 to 70 with lung cancer. Each CDR3 is given with its conserved first and last residue. D genes are given only for firm matches. For some rows the clone size is stated as once, few or many, or as a class when expanded; others skip it.

CDR3aa,CDR3nt,v_gene,j_gene,d_gene,abundance
CASSFRGTSGATGELFF,TGTGCCAGCAGCTTTCGAGGGACTAGCGGGGCCACCGGGGAGCTGTTTTTT,TRBV7-3,TRBJ2-2,TRBD2,.
CAISDPFKGTNEQFF,TGTGCCATCAGTGACCCCTTTAAAGGGACCAATGAGCAGTTCTTC,TRBV10-3,TRBJ2-1,.,.
CATSRDRVTVEAFF,TGTGCCACCAGCAGGGACAGGGTTACCGTTGAAGCTTTCTTT,TRBV15,TRBJ1-1,TRBD1,.
CASSKGTSGAGYEQYF,TGTGCCAGCAGTAAAGGGACTAGCGGGGCCGGGTACGAGCAGTACTTC,TRBV6-2/TRBV6-3,TRBJ2-7,TRBD2,.
CASTGTAQETQYF,TGTGCCAGCACCGGGACAGCTCAAGAGACCCAGTACTTC,TRBV2,TRBJ2-5,TRBD1,once
CASSPGQPNTEAFF,TGCGCCAGCAGCCCGGGACAGCCGAACACTGAAGCTTTCTTT,TRBV5-1,TRBJ1-1,TRBD1,.
CASSYTFSTGEQYF,TGTGCCAGCAGTTACACCTTTAGTACGGGCGAGCAGTACTTC,TRBV6-5,TRBJ2-7,.,once
CASRAPGQGVNTIYF,TGTGCCAGCAGGGCGCCGGGACAGGGGGTAAACACCATATATTTT,TRBV5-5,TRBJ1-3,TRBD1,.
CASSDASTNEKLFF,TGTGCCAGCAGTGATGCGTCAACTAATGAAAAACTGTTTTTT,TRBV6-1,TRBJ1-4,.,.
CASSVDNSRSSGNTIYF,TGTGCCAGCAGCGTAGATAACTCCAGGAGCTCTGGAAACACCATATATTTT,TRBV9,TRBJ1-3,.,.
CASSQAPGNNYEQYF,TGCGCCAGCAGCCAAGCCCCAGGGAACAACTACGAGCAGTACTTC,TRBV4-1,TRBJ2-7,.,.
CASSVGLGREAFF,TGTGCCAGCAGCGTAGGCCTGGGCAGGGAAGCTTTCTTT,TRBV9,TRBJ1-1,.,.
CAISGLAGGQETQYF,TGTGCCATCAGTGGACTAGCGGGGGGGCAAGAGACCCAGTACTTC,TRBV10-3,TRBJ2-5,TRBD2,.
CASSSQGGSPLHF,TGTGCCAGCAGCAGTCAGGGCGGCTCACCCCTCCACTTT,TRBV4-2,TRBJ1-6,.,.
CASSLTGTHGELFF,TGTGCCAGCAGCCTCACGGGAACTCACGGGGAGCTGTTTTTT,TRBV7-9,TRBJ2-2,.,.
CASSSTSVADTQYF,TGTGCCAGCAGCTCGACTAGCGTGGCAGATACGCAGTATTTT,TRBV7-2,TRBJ2-3,TRBD2,few
CASSLDGPKGAFF,TGTGCCAGCAGCTTAGATGGTCCAAAGGGGGCTTTCTTT,TRBV7-9,TRBJ1-1,.,.
CAWSPGTGNQPQHF,TGTGCCTGGAGTCCCGGGACAGGTAATCAGCCCCAGCATTTT,TRBV30,TRBJ1-5,TRBD1,.
CASSEVSTGSPQHF,TGTGCCAGCAGTGAAGTATCTACGGGCTCGCCCCAGCATTTT,TRBV6-1,TRBJ1-5,.,.
CASSQSTAPGNTIYF,TGTGCCAGCAGCCAATCGACCGCCCCTGGAAACACCATATATTTT,TRBV16,TRBJ1-3,.,.
CASKVDVGTDTQYF,TGTGCCAGTAAAGTGGATGTTGGCACAGATACGCAGTATTTT,TRBV19,TRBJ2-3,.,.